This T cell receptor beta chain was retrieved from a study of tumor and adjacent non-tumor tissue in lung cancer. A modified ARM-PCR protocol with three rounds of nested PCR amplified TCRbeta. TCRdb reprocessed the multiplex PCR reads via MiXCR and lists one record per CDR3 protein. The repertoire holds around 71,000 distinct CDR3 sequences, with 55% to 75% as singletons. No cell sorting was done before RNA was extracted from the tissue. The CDR3 runs to 11 residues. In germline, CDR1 is MDHEN, CDR2 SYDVKM. With regard to this clonotype: At one end, the junction sequence differs from germline, possibly due to a read error.

This receptor was taken from a woman in her thirties or forties with non-small cell lung cancer. The rearrangement links TRBV28 to TRBJ2-7; D uncertain. Sequences were obtained from lung tumor tissue. The CDR3 DNA reads TGTGCCTGCAGCCATACATACGAGCAGTGTTTC. It translates to CACSHTYEQCF.